The entry below describes one TCR beta chain. No antigen is known for it. This sample stems from a study of T cell responses to AZD1222 COVID-19 vaccine. Study-wide points: Among vaccine-associated CD4 TCRs, coverage spanned spike, with dominance at 160-218 and 743-854. No repertoire was sampled before or during the peak T cell response, only after it. Vaccination with two AZD1222 doses was followed by a rise in Spike-specific TCR breadth and depth. Targets within unmutated variant regions were reportedly found for nearly half of spike-specific TCRs.

Clones were read by immunoSEQ multiplex PCR, and TCRdb kept only the in-frame ones, dropping some. The top ten clones hold roughly 7.8% of a sample with fewer than 120,000 clones, roughly 90% of them seen once. CDR1 is SGHKS and CDR2 is YYEKEE in the germline V gene (reference sequence). The CDR3 is 11 amino acids. With V trimmed by 6 bases and J by 4 bases, 0 bases remained unmatched. The sample consisted of peripheral blood, taken on day 0 of AZD1222 vaccination. The V and J genes are TRBV5-5 and TRBJ2-5, with 7 nucleotides matching TRBD1. This clonotype originated in an adult in good health. The CDR3 here is CASNRGETQYF. CDR3 coding DNA: TGTGCCAGCAACAGGGGAGAGACCCAGTACTTC.